This entry concerns a single TCR beta chain. Methods used by the authors: From reference gene primer amplification, estimates of nucleated cell counts were derived. Assay: immunoSEQ multiplex PCR; the TCRdb copy retains only in-frame clones and omits some. The DNA was the basis for D and trimming; V, J and clone size are from that table. This table has over 200,000 clones, just over 85% appearing once. Per germline, CDR1 SGHRS and CDR2 YFSETQ. Trimming took off 0 bases at V and 2 bases at J, with 12 bases between the two ends. This CDR3 is built from 16 residues. This record belongs to a study of blood T cell repertoires in COVID-19. Study overall: COVID-19 samples, acute and convalescent, were from the United States, Italy and Spain. T cells, B-cell-depleted T cells, or PBMCs supplied cDNA or gDNA.

The clonotype comes from a man older than 75 with acute or convalescent COVID-19. Sequencing was done on a sample of peripheral blood. The chain links TRBV5-1 to TRBJ1-3; no reliable D call. This CDR3 is CASSLAGPGTGNTIYF. DNA of the CDR3: TGCGCCAGCAGCTTGGCCGGACCGGGAACTGGAAACACCATATATTTT.